This TCR beta chain was sequenced during a study of control samples from healthy donors and cancer patients. Trimming took 9 bases from V and 8 from J; bases not matched to a gene: 9. The CDR3 extends over 12 amino acids. Germline CDR1 is MDHEN and CDR2 is SYDVKM. Profiling relied on immunoSEQ multiplex PCR, and the TCRdb table lists in-frame clones only, not all of them. The table shows 60,000 to 75,000 clones, with approximately 87% occurring only once. This clone was found once. Material for sequencing was PBMCs. This chain connects TRBV28 to TRBJ1-2; 7 nucleotides match TRBD1. This TCR came from a woman in her fifties or sixties with head and neck cancer. The CDR3 region is CASKTGSGGYTF. CDR3 nucleotides: TGTGCCAGTAAGACAGGGTCTGGGGGCTACACCTTC.